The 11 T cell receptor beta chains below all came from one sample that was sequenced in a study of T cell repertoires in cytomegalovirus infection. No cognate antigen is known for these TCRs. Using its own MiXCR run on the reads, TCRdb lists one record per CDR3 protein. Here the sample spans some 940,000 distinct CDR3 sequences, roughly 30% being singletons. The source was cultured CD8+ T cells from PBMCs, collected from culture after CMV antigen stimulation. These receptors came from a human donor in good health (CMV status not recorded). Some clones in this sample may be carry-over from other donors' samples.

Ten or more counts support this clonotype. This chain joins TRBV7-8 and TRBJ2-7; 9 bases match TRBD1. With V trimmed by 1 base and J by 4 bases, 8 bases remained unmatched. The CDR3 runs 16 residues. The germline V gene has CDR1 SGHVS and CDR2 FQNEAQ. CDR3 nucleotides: TGTGCCAGCAGCTTAGATTCGGACAGGGGTGGTTACGAGCAGTACGTC. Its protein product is CASSLDSDRGGYEQYV.

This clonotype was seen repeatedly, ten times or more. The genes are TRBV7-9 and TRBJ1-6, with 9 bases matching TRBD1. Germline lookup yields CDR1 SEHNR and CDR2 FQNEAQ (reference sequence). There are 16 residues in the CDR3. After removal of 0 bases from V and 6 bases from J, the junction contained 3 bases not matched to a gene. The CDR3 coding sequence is TGTGCCAGCAGCTTAGCCCCACAGGGGGCTAATTCACCCCTCCACTTT. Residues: CASSLAPQGANSPLHF. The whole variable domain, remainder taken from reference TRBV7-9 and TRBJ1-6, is DTGVSQNPRHKITKRGQNVTFRCDPISEHNRLYWYRQTLGQGPEFLTYFQNEAQLEKSRLLSDRFSAERPKGSFSTLEIQRTEQGDSAMYLCASSLAPQGANSPLHFGNGTRLTVT.

The CDR3 DNA sequence: TGTGCCAGCTCCTACTCGGACAGGGAACTCGAGCAGTACTTC. Translating gives CASSYSDRELEQYF. This chain uses TRBV6-5 with TRBJ2-7, with 8 positions matching TRBD1. The V and J ends lost 8 bases and 6 bases, in that order; junction bases with no gene match: 12. This CDR3 comprises 14 residues. Germline lookup yields CDR1 MNHEY and CDR2 SVGAGI.

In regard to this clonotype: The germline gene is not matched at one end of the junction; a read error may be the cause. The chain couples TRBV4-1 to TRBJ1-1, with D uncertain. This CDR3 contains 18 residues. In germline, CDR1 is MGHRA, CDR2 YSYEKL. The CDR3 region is CASSPWIAHSYMNAEAFF. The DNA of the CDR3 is TGCGCCAGCAGCCCCTGGATAGCGCACTCCTACATGAACGCTGAAGCTTTCTTT.

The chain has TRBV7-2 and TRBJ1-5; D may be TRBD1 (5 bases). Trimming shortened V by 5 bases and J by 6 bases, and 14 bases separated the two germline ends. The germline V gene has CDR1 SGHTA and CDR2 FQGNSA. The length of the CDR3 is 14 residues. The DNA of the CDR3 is TGTGCCAGCAGCCCCTGGGGGGGGGGTCAGCCCCAGCATTTT. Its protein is CASSPWGGGQPQHF.

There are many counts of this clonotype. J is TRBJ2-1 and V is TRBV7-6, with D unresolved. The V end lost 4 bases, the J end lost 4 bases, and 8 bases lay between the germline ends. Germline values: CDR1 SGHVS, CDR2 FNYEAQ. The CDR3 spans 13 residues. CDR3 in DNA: TGTGCCAGCAGCTCGAGCGATTACAATGAGCAGTTCTTC. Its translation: CASSSSDYNEQFF.

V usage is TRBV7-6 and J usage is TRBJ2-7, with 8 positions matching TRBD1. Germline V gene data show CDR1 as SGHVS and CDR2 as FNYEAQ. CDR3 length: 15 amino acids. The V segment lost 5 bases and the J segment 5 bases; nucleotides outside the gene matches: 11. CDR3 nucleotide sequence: TGTGCCAGCAGCACACAGGGGGTGATTGACGACGAGCAGTACTTC. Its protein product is CASSTQGVIDDEQYF.

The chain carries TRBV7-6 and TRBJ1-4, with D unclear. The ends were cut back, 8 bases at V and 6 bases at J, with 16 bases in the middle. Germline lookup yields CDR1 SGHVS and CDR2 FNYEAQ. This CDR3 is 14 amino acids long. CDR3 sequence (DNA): TGTGCCAGCGCAGGCAACGTGGGGTATGAAAAACTGTTTTTT. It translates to CASAGNVGYEKLFF.

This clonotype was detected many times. CDR3 sequence (DNA): TGTGCCAGCAGCCCCGCCGGGACAGGATACAATGAGCAGTTCTTC. Amino acids: CASSPAGTGYNEQFF. V gene TRBV7-8 combines with J gene TRBJ2-1, with 8 bases aligning to TRBD1. There are 15 residues in the CDR3. Trimming removed 5 bases from V and 4 bases from J; junction bases left unmatched: 7. CDR1 is SGHVS, CDR2 FQNEAQ, per germline.

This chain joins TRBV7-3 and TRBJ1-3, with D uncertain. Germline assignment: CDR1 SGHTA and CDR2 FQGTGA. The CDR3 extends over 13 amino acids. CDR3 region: CAPSLTERNTIYF. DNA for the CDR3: TGTGCTCCCAGCTTAACGGAGCGAAACACCATATATTTT.

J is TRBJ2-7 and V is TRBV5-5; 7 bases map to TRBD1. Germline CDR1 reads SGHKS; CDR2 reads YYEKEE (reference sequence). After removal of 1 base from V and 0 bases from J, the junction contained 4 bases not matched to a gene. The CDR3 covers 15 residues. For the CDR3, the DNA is TGTGCCAGCAGCTTGAATTCAGGGGGCTCCTACGAGCAGTACTTC. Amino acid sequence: CASSLNSGGSYEQYF.